A selection of T cell receptor beta chains follows, all from one sample in a study of cytomegalovirus exposure and HLA in healthy donors. Generated by immunoSEQ multiplex PCR, the TCRdb table keeps only in-frame clones and is missing some. The sample consists of 150,000 to 200,000 clones, around 84% of them appearing once. The sequencing input was PBMCs. The receptors derive from a man younger than 35 in good health and CMV-seropositive. CDR3s include the opening cysteine and the closing phenylalanine or tryptophan. The D gene is left open where the match is weak. Clone size, where shown, is once, few, many, or a class for clones that have expanded.

v_gene: TRBV4-1
j_gene: TRBJ2-3
d_gene: NA
abundance: NA
CDR3nt: TGCGCCAGCAGCCAAGACGCGGTAGCCTTGGGTACGCAGTATTTT
CDR3aa: CASSQDAVALGTQYF

v_gene: TRBV6-6
j_gene: TRBJ2-7
d_gene: NA
abundance: NA
CDR3nt: TGTGCCAGCAGTCTTCCCGCAGGGTCTACGTACGAGCAGTACTTC
CDR3aa: CASSLPAGSTYEQYF

v_gene: TRBV6-1
j_gene: TRBJ2-5
d_gene: TRBD2
abundance: NA
CDR3nt: TGTGCCAGCAGTGAAGCTTGGGGGGGAGAGACCCAGTACTTC
CDR3aa: CASSEAWGGETQYF

v_gene: TRBV7-9
j_gene: TRBJ2-2
d_gene: NA
abundance: NA
CDR3nt: TGTGCCAGCAGCTCCGACAGATCGAACACCGGGGAGCTGTTTTTT
CDR3aa: CASSSDRSNTGELFF

v_gene: TRBV30
j_gene: TRBJ1-2
d_gene: TRBD1
abundance: NA
CDR3nt: TGTGCCTGGGTTCGGGACAGGGGGCTCCGGGGCACCTTC
CDR3aa: CAWVRDRGLRGTF

v_gene: TRBV6-5
j_gene: TRBJ1-1
d_gene: NA
abundance: NA
CDR3nt: TGTGCCAGCAGCCAACCCGCCGGGAACACTGAAGCTTTCTTT
CDR3aa: CASSQPAGNTEAFF

v_gene: TRBV5-4
j_gene: TRBJ2-5
d_gene: NA
abundance: NA
CDR3nt: TGTGCCAGCAGCCTCGTTGGGCCTGAGACCCAGTACTTC
CDR3aa: CASSLVGPETQYF

v_gene: TRBV4-1
j_gene: TRBJ2-5
d_gene: TRBD2
abundance: once
CDR3nt: TGCGCCAGCAGCCAGGAACTAGCGGGGGGGCCGGGGTTAGAGACCCAGTACTTC
CDR3aa: CASSQELAGGPGLETQYF

v_gene: TRBV6-5
j_gene: TRBJ1-2
d_gene: NA
abundance: NA
CDR3nt: TGTGCCAGCAGACAGAGTCCGGGACACATTGGCTACACCTTC
CDR3aa: CASRQSPGHIGYTF

v_gene: TRBV5-5
j_gene: TRBJ2-5
d_gene: NA
abundance: NA
CDR3nt: TGTGCCAGCAGCTCAGGACAGCAAGAGACCCAGTACTTC
CDR3aa: CASSSGQQETQYF

v_gene: TRBV9
j_gene: TRBJ2-5
d_gene: NA
abundance: once
CDR3nt: TGTGCCAGCAGCCCATTGTCACAGGCTCAAGAGACCCAGTACTTC
CDR3aa: CASSPLSQAQETQYF

v_gene: TRBV7-9
j_gene: TRBJ2-1
d_gene: TRBD1
abundance: NA
CDR3nt: TGTGCCAGCAGCCCCGGACAGGGTGTCTACAATGAGCAGTTCTTC
CDR3aa: CASSPGQGVYNEQFF

v_gene: TRBV23-1
j_gene: TRBJ2-4
d_gene: NA
abundance: NA
CDR3nt: TGCGCCAGCAGTCCGAGACTAGCCAAAAACATTCAGTACTTC
CDR3aa: CASSPRLAKNIQYF

v_gene: TRBV2
j_gene: TRBJ1-1
d_gene: NA
abundance: NA
CDR3nt: TGTGCCAGCAGTGAAGTCGGGGGGCGGGCCACTGAAGCTTTCTTT
CDR3aa: CASSEVGGRATEAFF

v_gene: TRBV10-3
j_gene: TRBJ1-4
d_gene: NA
abundance: once
CDR3nt: TGTGCCATCAGTGCAGGGAATGAAAAACTGTTTTTT
CDR3aa: CAISAGNEKLFF

v_gene: TRBV7-8
j_gene: TRBJ2-7
d_gene: NA
abundance: NA
CDR3nt: TGTGCCAGCGGCCCCCCAGTGGGCGCTTACGAGCAGTACTTC
CDR3aa: CASGPPVGAYEQYF

v_gene: TRBV11-2
j_gene: TRBJ1-4
d_gene: NA
abundance: NA
CDR3nt: TGTGCCAGCAGTCCCGAAACAGGAGCAACTAATGAAAAACTGTTTTTT
CDR3aa: CASSPETGATNEKLFF

v_gene: TRBV9
j_gene: TRBJ1-5
d_gene: TRBD1
abundance: once
CDR3nt: TGTGCCAGCAGCGTTGGGACAGACAATCAGCCCCAGCATTTT
CDR3aa: CASSVGTDNQPQHF

v_gene: TRBV19
j_gene: TRBJ1-5
d_gene: NA
abundance: NA
CDR3nt: TGTGCCAGTAGTGAAGAACAGCTCAATCAGCCCCAGCATTTT
CDR3aa: CASSEEQLNQPQHF

v_gene: TRBV7-2
j_gene: TRBJ1-5
d_gene: TRBD1
abundance: NA
CDR3nt: TGTGCCAGCAGCTTGAGACAGGGAGGACAGCCCCAGCATTTT
CDR3aa: CASSLRQGGQPQHF

v_gene: TRBV5-5
j_gene: TRBJ1-2
d_gene: TRBD1
abundance: NA
CDR3nt: TGTGCCAGCAGCTGGGGACAGGGTGATAGCTATGGCTACACCTTC
CDR3aa: CASSWGQGDSYGYTF

v_gene: TRBV5-4
j_gene: TRBJ1-1
d_gene: TRBD1
abundance: NA
CDR3nt: TGTGCCAGCAGCTTCGGACAGGGGACGACTGAAGCTTTCTTT
CDR3aa: CASSFGQGTTEAFF

v_gene: TRBV28
j_gene: TRBJ1-5
d_gene: NA
abundance: NA
CDR3nt: TGTGCCAGCCTTACAGCAGGCTTTTATAGCAATCAGCCCCAGCATTTT
CDR3aa: CASLTAGFYSNQPQHF

v_gene: TRBV29-1
j_gene: TRBJ2-1
d_gene: TRBD2
abundance: NA
CDR3nt: TGCAGCGTTGAAGATACGGGGGGTATGTGGGATGAGCAGTTCTTC
CDR3aa: CSVEDTGGMWDEQFF

v_gene: TRBV23-1
j_gene: TRBJ2-7
d_gene: NA
abundance: NA
CDR3nt: TGCGCCAGCAATCATCAGGGCTTCGATGACCACGAGCAGTACTTC
CDR3aa: CASNHQGFDDHEQYF

v_gene: TRBV9
j_gene: TRBJ2-1
d_gene: TRBD2
abundance: NA
CDR3nt: TGTGCCAGCAGCGTAGCCTCGAAACTAGCGGGGGACGATGAGCAGTTCTTC
CDR3aa: CASSVASKLAGDDEQFF

v_gene: TRBV11-2
j_gene: TRBJ2-3
d_gene: NA
abundance: NA
CDR3nt: TGTGCCAGCAGCTTATTAGTCGCGAGGGTCACAGATACGCAGTATTTT
CDR3aa: CASSLLVARVTDTQYF

v_gene: TRBV11-2
j_gene: TRBJ2-3
d_gene: NA
abundance: NA
CDR3nt: TGTGCCAGCGCCCCTAGGCTAGCAGTTGATACGCAGTATTTT
CDR3aa: CASAPRLAVDTQYF

v_gene: TRBV19
j_gene: TRBJ1-1
d_gene: NA
abundance: NA
CDR3nt: TGTGCCAGTAGTATTGGAGTAACTACTGAAGCTTTCTTT
CDR3aa: CASSIGVTTEAFF

v_gene: TRBV4-3
j_gene: TRBJ2-2
d_gene: TRBD1
abundance: NA
CDR3nt: TGCGCCAGCAGACAGGGGTTCACCGGGGAGCTGTTTTTT
CDR3aa: CASRQGFTGELFF

v_gene: TRBV7-2
j_gene: TRBJ2-7
d_gene: NA
abundance: NA
CDR3nt: TGTGCCAGCAGCCCCCAAGCCGGGAGTGTGCACGAGCAGTACTTC
CDR3aa: CASSPQAGSVHEQYF

v_gene: TRBV7-3
j_gene: TRBJ1-1
d_gene: TRBD1
abundance: NA
CDR3nt: TGTGCCAGCAGCCCCCGGACAGGGGCGGACACTGAAGCTTTCTTT
CDR3aa: CASSPRTGADTEAFF

v_gene: TRBV18
j_gene: TRBJ1-6
d_gene: TRBD1
abundance: NA
CDR3nt: TGTGCCAGCTCACCATCCAGGGGGTCCTATAATTCACCCCTCCACTTT
CDR3aa: CASSPSRGSYNSPLHF

v_gene: TRBV2
j_gene: TRBJ2-7
d_gene: TRBD2
abundance: NA
CDR3nt: TGTGCCAGCAGTGGGGCTAGCGGGGGGGTATGGGACGAGCAGTACTTC
CDR3aa: CASSGASGGVWDEQYF

v_gene: TRBV4-3
j_gene: TRBJ2-7
d_gene: TRBD2
abundance: NA
CDR3nt: TGCGCCAGCAGCCAGTCTAGCGGGGGGGCCTACGAGCAGTACTTC
CDR3aa: CASSQSSGGAYEQYF

v_gene: TRBV6-1
j_gene: TRBJ1-1
d_gene: TRBD1
abundance: NA
CDR3nt: TGTGCCAGCAGTGAATCGGACAGGGGGCTATTGAACACTGAAGCTTTCTTT
CDR3aa: CASSESDRGLLNTEAFF

v_gene: TRBV6-4
j_gene: TRBJ2-3
d_gene: NA
abundance: few
CDR3nt: TGTGCCAGCAGTGCCGGTAGCACAGATACGCAGTATTTT
CDR3aa: CASSAGSTDTQYF

v_gene: TRBV7-8
j_gene: TRBJ2-2
d_gene: TRBD1
abundance: once
CDR3nt: TGTGCCAGCAGCCAAAACCGGGACAGGGCCTACACCGGGGAGCTGTTTTTT
CDR3aa: CASSQNRDRAYTGELFF

v_gene: TRBV7-2
j_gene: TRBJ2-1
d_gene: NA
abundance: NA
CDR3nt: TGTGCCAGCAGCCTAGCTTCCAGCTCCTACAATGAGCAGTTCTTC
CDR3aa: CASSLASSSYNEQFF

v_gene: TRBV6-5
j_gene: TRBJ1-5
d_gene: NA
abundance: NA
CDR3nt: TGTGCCAGCAGTTACTCGCGGGATCAGCCCCAGCATTTT
CDR3aa: CASSYSRDQPQHF

v_gene: TRBV5-5
j_gene: TRBJ2-1
d_gene: NA
abundance: few
CDR3nt: TGTGCCAGCAGCCAGGGATTTGGGAATGAGCAGTTCTTC
CDR3aa: CASSQGFGNEQFF

v_gene: TRBV9
j_gene: TRBJ2-4
d_gene: TRBD2
abundance: NA
CDR3nt: TGTGCCAGCAGCGCCGGCGAGCGGGGACTAGCCAAAAACAGTCAGTACTTC
CDR3aa: CASSAGERGLAKNSQYF

v_gene: TRBV4-2
j_gene: TRBJ1-5
d_gene: NA
abundance: NA
CDR3nt: TGTGCCAGCAGCCAAGAGATCCAGGGGTATCAGCCCCAGCATTTT
CDR3aa: CASSQEIQGYQPQHF

v_gene: TRBV6-6
j_gene: TRBJ1-3
d_gene: NA
abundance: NA
CDR3nt: TGTGCCAGCAGCGATGCAGGGGTAGGAAACACCATATATTTT
CDR3aa: CASSDAGVGNTIYF

v_gene: TRBV6-1
j_gene: TRBJ2-7
d_gene: NA
abundance: NA
CDR3nt: TGTGCCAGCAATAACAGGGACCAGGGCGAGCAGTACTTC
CDR3aa: CASNNRDQGEQYF

v_gene: TRBV21-1
j_gene: TRBJ1-5
d_gene: NA
abundance: NA
CDR3nt: TGTGCCAGCAGCCCCGAAGACCGGGACAGCAAGGTGGGCAATCAGCCCCAGCATTTT
CDR3aa: CASSPEDRDSKVGNQPQHF

v_gene: TRBV15
j_gene: TRBJ2-7
d_gene: TRBD1
abundance: NA
CDR3nt: TGTGCCACCAGTACGGGGACAGACCCCGAGCAGTACTTC
CDR3aa: CATSTGTDPEQYF

v_gene: TRBV7-9
j_gene: TRBJ2-7
d_gene: NA
abundance: NA
CDR3nt: TGTGCCAGCAGCTTAGAGGGGGGGGTCACCGAGCAGTACTTC
CDR3aa: CASSLEGGVTEQYF

v_gene: TRBV6-1
j_gene: TRBJ1-1
d_gene: TRBD1
abundance: NA
CDR3nt: TGTGCCAGCAGTGAATGGACAGGGGAGAACACTGAAGCTTTCTTT
CDR3aa: CASSEWTGENTEAFF

v_gene: TRBV7-6
j_gene: TRBJ2-7
d_gene: NA
abundance: NA
CDR3nt: TGTGCCAGCACCTGGCGAGGGGGAGGGGAGGGCGAGCAGTACTTC
CDR3aa: CASTWRGGGEGEQYF

v_gene: TRBV7-3
j_gene: TRBJ2-1
d_gene: TRBD2
abundance: NA
CDR3nt: TGTGCCAGCAGCCCTAGCGGGGGGGCTTTAGATGAGCAGTTCTTC
CDR3aa: CASSPSGGALDEQFF

v_gene: TRBV10-2
j_gene: TRBJ2-7
d_gene: NA
abundance: few
CDR3nt: TGCGCCAGCAGTGTCGGGGTTTCCTACGAGCAGTACTTC
CDR3aa: CASSVGVSYEQYF

v_gene: TRBV11-2
j_gene: TRBJ2-7
d_gene: TRBD1
abundance: NA
CDR3nt: TGTGCCAGCAGCTATACAGGGGGCAACTACGAGCAGTACTTC
CDR3aa: CASSYTGGNYEQYF

v_gene: TRBV10-3
j_gene: TRBJ1-2
d_gene: TRBD1
abundance: NA
CDR3nt: TGTGCCATCAGTGAACCACAGGGGAACTATGGCTACACCTTC
CDR3aa: CAISEPQGNYGYTF

v_gene: TRBV7-2
j_gene: TRBJ1-1
d_gene: NA
abundance: NA
CDR3nt: TGTGCCAGCAGCCAGGGAGGAGGGCGGACTGAAGCTTTCTTT
CDR3aa: CASSQGGGRTEAFF

v_gene: TRBV6-1
j_gene: TRBJ1-5
d_gene: NA
abundance: NA
CDR3nt: TGTGCCAGCAGGAGGACAGCAAACAATCAGCCCCAGCATTTT
CDR3aa: CASRRTANNQPQHF